The present T cell receptor beta chain was sequenced within a study of cytomegalovirus exposure and HLA in healthy donors. The CDR3 length is 13 residues. With V trimmed by 4 bases and J by 15 bases, 8 bases remained unmatched. In germline, CDR1 is SGHDT, CDR2 YYEEEE. PCR was performed using 60 Vbeta and 13 Jbeta primers. Sequencing used immunoSEQ multiplex PCR; TCRdb keeps in-frame clones, though not all of them. The repertoire holds more than 85,000 clones, with over 70% as singletons. The sequenced sample consisted of PBMCs. The chain combines TRBV5-6 with TRBJ2-1; TRBD1 agrees at 12 bases. This TCR came from a woman aged 35 to 49 in good health and CMV-seropositive. The CDR3 DNA sequence: TGTGCCAGCAGCGGGACGCCGGGACAGGGGGCGTTCTTC. It is translated as CASSGTPGQGAFF.